The 18 T cell receptor beta chains given below trace back to one sample, sequenced in a study of CD8 T cells in ankylosing spondylitis. TCRdb analysed the 5' RACE reads with MiXCR anew, one entry per CDR3 protein. Here the sample spans hundreds of thousands of distinct CDR3 sequences, 20% being singletons. Sequencing was done on a sample of blood, either unsorted or a sorted T cell fraction (not recorded which). The source is a male donor with ankylosing spondylitis or in good health (not recorded which).

A remark on this clonotype: A much larger clone sits a single nucleotide away, making a read error possible. The V call is TRBV7-3, the J call TRBJ1-1; tentative D call: TRBD1 (5 bases). The CDR3 has 13 residues. The germline V gene has CDR1 SGHTA and CDR2 FQGTGA. V lost 5 bases, J lost 0 bases, and 7 bases lay in between. For the CDR3, the DNA is TGTGCCAGCAGCAAACAGGTGAACACTGAAGCTTTCTTT. Protein sequence: CASSKQVNTEAFF. Combining the CDR3 with reference TRBV7-3 and TRBJ1-1 gives the whole variable domain GAGVSQTPSNKVTEKGKYVELRCDPISGHTALYWYRQSLGQGPEFLIYFQGTGAADDSGLPNDRFFAVRPEGSVSTLKIQRTERGDSAVYLCASSKQVNTEAFFGQGTRLTVV.

Only a few counts were recorded for this clonotype. The chain combines TRBV6-5 with TRBJ1-1, with a possible D match to TRBD1 (6 bases). CDR1 is MNHEY, CDR2 SVGAGI, per germline. This CDR3 has 15 amino acids. Trimming stripped 2 bases from V and 1 base from J, with 11 bases between. Here the CDR3 DNA reads TGTGCCAGCAGTTACCCCGGACAGACGAACACTGAAGCTTTCTTT. Protein sequence: CASSYPGQTNTEAFF.

This clonotype came up a few times. V usage is TRBV3-1 and J usage is TRBJ2-3; D remains ambiguous. Trimming stripped 4 bases from V and 2 bases from J, with 13 bases between. The CDR3 totals 15 residues. Germline V CDR1 and CDR2: LGHDT, YNNKEL (reference sequence). The CDR3 DNA is TGTGCCAGCAGCCTCCAAGCCGTCCCCACAGATACGCAGTATTTT. Translated, it gives CASSLQAVPTDTQYF.

This clonotype was observed a handful of times. The chain carries TRBV5-1 and TRBJ2-1, with a tentative D call TRBD2 (5 bases). V gave up 5 bases and J gave up 4 bases, with 16 bases separating them. From germline, CDR1 is SGHRS and CDR2 YFSETQ. The CDR3 covers 15 residues. The CDR3 loop reads CASSTGIEAYNEQFF. Here the CDR3 DNA reads TGCGCCAGCAGTACCGGGATCGAAGCATACAATGAGCAGTTCTTC.

This clonotype was seen a handful of times. The J gene is TRBJ1-5, the V gene TRBV6-1; D unclear. This CDR3 comprises 15 residues. The V gene lost 2 bases and the J gene lost 0 bases, with 8 bases spanning the gap. CDR1 MNHNS and CDR2 SASEGT come from the germline V gene. The CDR3 bases are TGTGCCAGCAGTGAATTTAGTGCTAGCAATCAGCCCCAGCATTTT. This translates into CASSEFSASNQPQHF.

This clonotype came up a few times. V usage is TRBV2 and J usage is TRBJ2-2; no definite D call. The CDR3 totals 14 residues. V was trimmed by 1 base and J by 4 bases, leaving 7 bases between them. CDR1 and CDR2 from the germline V gene are SNHLY and FYNNEI. The CDR3 DNA follows: TGTGCCAGCAGTGAAGTATGGAGCACCGGGGAGCTGTTTTTT. It yields the protein CASSEVWSTGELFF.

The rearrangement links TRBV7-2 to TRBJ2-3, with no clear D. Per germline, CDR1 SGHTA and CDR2 FQGNSA. There are 15 residues in the CDR3. The V and J ends lost 2 bases and 2 bases respectively, with 11 bases between them. CDR3 region: CASSLFATPTDTQYF. CDR3 sequence (DNA): TGTGCCAGCAGCTTATTTGCTACTCCCACAGATACGCAGTATTTT.

At least ten counts were recorded for this clonotype. The rearrangement links TRBV6-4 to TRBJ2-2; the match to TRBD2 covers 9 bases. Germline V gene lookup returns CDR1 MRHNA and CDR2 SNTAGT. The junction had 4 bases not matched to a gene; V was cut back by 5 bases and J by 0 bases. The CDR3 consists of 16 residues. The CDR3 sequence: CASSRSGGPNTGELFF. The CDR3 nucleotides read TGTGCCAGCAGTCGTAGCGGGGGCCCGAACACCGGGGAGCTGTTTTTT.

Many counts were recorded for this clonotype. This CDR3 is CSASGETQYF. The CDR3 DNA follows: TGCAGTGCTAGCGGTGAGACCCAGTACTTC. This chain uses TRBV20-1 with TRBJ2-5; D is ambiguous. Germline V gene data show CDR1 as DFQATT and CDR2 as SNEGSKA (reference sequence). The CDR3 is 10 residues long. Trimming pared 3 bases from V and 5 bases from J, leaving 4 bases between.

This clonotype was detected only a few times. This rearrangement joins TRBV20-1 to TRBJ1-6; no definite D call. The CDR3 extends over 13 amino acids. Trimming cost V 5 bases and J 5 bases, with 10 bases left between them. Germline CDR1 reads DFQATT; CDR2 reads SNEGSKA (reference sequence). The DNA for the CDR3 is TGCAGTGCTTGGGTCGTAAATAATTCACCCCTCCACTTT. This gives the protein CSAWVVNNSPLHF.

J is TRBJ2-1 and V is TRBV7-8; 8 bases align to TRBD1. The CDR3 has 16 residues. Germline-derived CDR1 and CDR2 are SGHVS and FQNEAQ. Trimming removed 5 bases from V and 7 bases from J; junction bases left unmatched: 13. This CDR3 is CASSPRTGRQPNEQFF. The CDR3 nucleotides read TGTGCCAGCAGCCCCCGGACAGGGCGACAACCGAATGAGCAGTTCTTC.

The chain is built from TRBV6-6 and TRBJ2-1; TRBD2 matches 8 bases. The J segment lost 8 bases and the V segment lost 11 bases, leaving 8 bases of the junction unmatched. Germline CDR1 is MNHNY and CDR2 is SVGAGI (reference sequence). The CDR3 extends over 12 amino acids. The CDR3 spells CASGAGGDEQFF. The CDR3 DNA reads TGTGCCTCAGGGGCGGGAGGCGATGAGCAGTTCTTC.

This clonotype has just a few counts. The chain carries TRBV5-1 and TRBJ2-2; a possible D gene is TRBD1 (6 bases). V was clipped by 4 bases and J by 6 bases, with 16 bases between them. CDR3 length equals 15 residues. Germline-derived CDR1 and CDR2 are SGHRS and YFSETQ. CDR3 sequence reads: CASSPTVGAAGELFF. For the CDR3, the DNA is TGCGCCAGCAGCCCAACGGTGGGGGCCGCCGGGGAGCTGTTTTTT.

This clonotype was recorded at least ten times. The CDR3 nucleotides read TGCGCCAGCAGACCAGTGGGGGGGAGCTCCTACAATGAGCAGTTCTTC. Its translation: CASRPVGGSSYNEQFF. This chain uses TRBV5-1 with TRBJ2-1; the match to TRBD2 covers 7 bases. Looked up from germline, CDR1 is SGHRS and CDR2 is YFSETQ. The CDR3 is made up of 16 amino acids. Trimming took 5 bases from V and 0 from J; bases not matched to a gene: 8.

The chain carries TRBV30 and TRBJ1-1, with TRBD1 matching over 7 bases. The V and J ends lost 5 bases and 1 base, in that order; junction bases with no gene match: 4. The CDR3 is 13 amino acids. The germline V gene has CDR1 GTSNPN and CDR2 SVGIG (reference sequence). CDR3 nucleotides: TGTGCCTGGGACAGGGTGGGGAACACTGAAGCTTTCTTT. Its translation is CAWDRVGNTEAFF.

V and J are TRBV5-1 and TRBJ1-5; TRBD1 is a possible D gene (5 bases). CDR1 and CDR2 from the germline V gene are SGHRS and YFSETQ. The germline V and J ends were trimmed by 0 bases and 4 bases, with 11 bases remaining between them. CDR3 length: 15 amino acids. The CDR3 nucleotides are TGCGCCAGCAGCTTGGTTGGGGACGCAAATCAGCCCCAGCATTTT. Amino acid sequence: CASSLVGDANQPQHF.

The chain employs TRBV5-1 and TRBJ1-3, with unresolved D. Trimming removed 1 base from V and 0 bases from J, with 14 bases in between. CDR3 length equals 17 residues. Germline CDR1 SGHRS, CDR2 YFSETQ. The CDR3 reads CASSLWAGTSSGNTIYF. The CDR3 region has the DNA TGCGCCAGCAGCTTGTGGGCAGGTACCAGCTCTGGAAACACCATATATTTT. Based on the CDR3 plus reference TRBV5-1 and TRBJ1-3, the full variable domain is KAGVTQTPRYLIKTRGQQVTLSCSPISGHRSVSWYQQTPGQGLQFLFEYFSETQRNKGNFPGRFSGRQFSNSRSEMNVSTLELGDSALYLCASSLWAGTSSGNTIYFGEGSWLTVV.

V gene TRBV12-3 or TRBV12-4 combines with J gene TRBJ1-2, with 7 bases aligning to TRBD1. V lost 5 bases and J lost 0; bases outside the gene matches: 6. The CDR3 sequence is 15 residues long. The CDR3 bases are TGTGCCAGCAGTACGCCGACAGGGACTAACTATGGCTACACCTTC. Encoded protein: CASSTPTGTNYGYTF.